This TCR beta chain was sequenced for a study of Graves' ophthalmopathy and Graves' hyperthyroidism. The sequenced template was RNA, covering the TCR beta CDR3 region. RT-PCR with HTBI primers came first, then second-round multiplex PCR. TCRdb used MiXCR to reprocess the multiplex PCR reads, holding one entry per CDR3 protein. The profile shows 150,000 to 200,000 distinct CDR3 sequences, under 45% of them singletons. V shed 3 bases and J 5 bases; nucleotides not matched to a gene: 3. The CDR3 loop spans 13 amino acids. Per germline, CDR1 MNHEY and CDR2 SMNVEV (reference sequence). This clonotype has ten or more counts. The target antigen is unknown. CAS ≥3, NOSPECS ≥4, moderate-to-severe activity and duration under 3 months marked donors with ophthalmopathy. Study-wide results and limits: In predicting ophthalmopathy progression, the model reached approximately 71% sensitivity and approximately 72% specificity.

The chain has TRBV27 and TRBJ2-5, with 7 bases aligning to TRBD1. The clonotype originates from a man aged 30 to 39 with Graves' ophthalmopathy. Sequenced input: peripheral blood. CDR3 nucleotides: TGTGCCAGCAGTTTTAAAGGGGGCGAGACCCAGTACTTC. It is translated as CASSFKGGETQYF.